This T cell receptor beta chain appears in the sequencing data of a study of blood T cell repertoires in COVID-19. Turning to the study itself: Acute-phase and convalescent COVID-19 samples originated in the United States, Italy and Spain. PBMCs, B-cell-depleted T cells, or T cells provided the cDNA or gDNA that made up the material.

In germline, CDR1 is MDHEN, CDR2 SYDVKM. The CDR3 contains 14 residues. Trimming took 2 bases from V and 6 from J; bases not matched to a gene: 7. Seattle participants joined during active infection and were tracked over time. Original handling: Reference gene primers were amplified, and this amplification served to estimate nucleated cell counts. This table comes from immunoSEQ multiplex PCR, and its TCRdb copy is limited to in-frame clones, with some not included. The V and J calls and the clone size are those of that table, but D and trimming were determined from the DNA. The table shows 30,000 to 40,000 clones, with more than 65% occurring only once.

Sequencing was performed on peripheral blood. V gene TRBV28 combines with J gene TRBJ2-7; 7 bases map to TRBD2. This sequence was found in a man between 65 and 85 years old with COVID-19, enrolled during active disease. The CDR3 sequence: CASSLSAGVGEQYF. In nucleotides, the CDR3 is TGTGCCAGCAGTTTAAGTGCGGGAGTGGGCGAGCAGTACTTC.